This T cell receptor beta chain was identified during a study of shared clonotypes between healthy human individuals. Study results and caveats: With few donors, the genetic and exposure-history diversity represented was limited.

In regard to this clone: The antigen is unknown.

Across several immunoSEQ plates, the genomic DNA of each subset was split evenly. Original methodology: ImmunoSEQ output lacked quality scores and full-length reads, limiting matched filtering. Assay: immunoSEQ multiplex PCR; the TCRdb copy retains only in-frame clones and omits some. V, J and clone size are taken as reported in that table, and D and trimming were inferred from the DNA itself. The table has approximately 530,000 clones, less than 96% seen once. Sequenced: naive CD4+ T cells sorted from blood. Subset specified: CD45RA+ positively selected. The sequence derives from a young woman in good health.

The CDR3 loop reads CASAGRRNEQFF. CDR3 nucleotide sequence: TGTGCCAGCGCAGGGCGCCGAAATGAGCAGTTCTTC. The chain combines TRBV27 with TRBJ2-1, with D maybe TRBD1 (5 bases). The CDR3 runs to 12 residues. Per germline, CDR1 MNHEY and CDR2 SMNVEV (reference sequence). Trimming pared 8 bases from V and 7 bases from J, leaving 12 bases between.